This TCR beta chain is drawn from a study of somatic mutations in cytotoxic T cells in rheumatoid arthritis. Germline V CDR1 and CDR2: SGHDN, FVKESK. The ends were cut back, 0 bases at V and 8 bases at J, with 11 bases in the middle. The length of the CDR3 is 15 residues. This table comes from immunoSEQ multiplex PCR, and its TCRdb copy is limited to in-frame clones, with some not included. Of around 15,000 clones in the sample, 65% to 75% were seen once. This sequence joins TRBV14 and TRBJ1-6; D may be TRBD1 (5 bases). This TCR was recovered from an adult with rheumatoid arthritis. Sequencing was carried out using CD8+ T cells sorted from blood. The CDR3 coding sequence is TGTGCCAGCAGCCAAGAGGGGCCCCGATATTCACCCCTCCACTTT. Its protein is CASSQEGPRYSPLHF.